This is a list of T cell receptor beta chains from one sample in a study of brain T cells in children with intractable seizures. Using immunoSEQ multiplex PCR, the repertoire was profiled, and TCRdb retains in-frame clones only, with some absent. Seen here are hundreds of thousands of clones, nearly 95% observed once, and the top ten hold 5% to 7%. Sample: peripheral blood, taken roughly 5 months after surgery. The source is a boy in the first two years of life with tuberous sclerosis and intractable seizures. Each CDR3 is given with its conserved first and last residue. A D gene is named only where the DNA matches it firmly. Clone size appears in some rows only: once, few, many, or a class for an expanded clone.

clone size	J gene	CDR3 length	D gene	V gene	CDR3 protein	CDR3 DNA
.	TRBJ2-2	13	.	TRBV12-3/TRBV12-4	CASSEGGTGELFF	TGTGCCAGCAGCGAGGGGGGCACCGGGGAGCTGTTTTTT
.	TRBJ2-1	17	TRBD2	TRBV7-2	CASSLAVSSGEYNEQFF	TGTGCCAGCAGCTTAGCGGTGTCTAGCGGGGAGTACAATGAGCAGTTCTTC
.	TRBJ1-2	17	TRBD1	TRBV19	CASRPGTGDPSNYGYTF	TGTGCCAGTAGGCCCGGGACAGGGGATCCCTCCAACTATGGCTACACCTTC
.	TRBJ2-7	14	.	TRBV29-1	CSVATGMELYEQYF	TGCAGCGTCGCCACAGGGATGGAGTTATACGAGCAGTACTTC
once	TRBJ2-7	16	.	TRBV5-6	CASTTFRAEEFYEQYF	TGTGCCAGCACCACCTTCCGGGCGGAGGAATTTTACGAGCAGTACTTC
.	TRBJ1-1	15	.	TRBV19	CASSPRTALNTEAFF	TGTGCCAGTAGCCCGCGGACAGCCTTAAACACTGAAGCTTTCTTT
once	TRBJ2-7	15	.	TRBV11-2	CASSQGRDASYEQYF	TGTGCCAGCAGTCAGGGACGGGACGCTTCCTACGAGCAGTACTTC
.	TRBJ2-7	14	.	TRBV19	CASSIDSRIYEQYF	TGTGCCAGTAGTATAGACTCACGGATCTACGAGCAGTACTTC
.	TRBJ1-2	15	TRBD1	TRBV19	CASSIGKQGARGYTF	TGTGCCAGTAGTATAGGAAAACAGGGGGCGCGGGGCTACACCTTC
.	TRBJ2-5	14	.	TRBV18	CASSLEYTKETQYF	TGTGCCAGCTCACTAGAGTACACAAAAGAGACCCAGTACTTC
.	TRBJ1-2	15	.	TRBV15	CATSRDLAVNYGYTF	TGTGCCACCAGCAGAGATTTGGCAGTTAACTATGGCTACACCTTC
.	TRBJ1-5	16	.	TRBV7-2	CASSLAEDYSNQPQHF	TGTGCCAGCAGCTTAGCAGAGGATTATAGCAATCAGCCCCAGCATTTT
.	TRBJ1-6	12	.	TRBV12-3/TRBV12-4	CASSLSRSPLHF	TGTGCCAGCAGTTTAAGTCGTTCACCCCTCCACTTT
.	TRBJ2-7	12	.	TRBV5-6	CASSGRDPEQYF	TGTGCCAGCAGCGGCCGGGACCCCGAGCAGTACTTC
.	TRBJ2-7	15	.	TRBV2	CASSDRTATSYEQYF	TGTGCCAGCAGTGACAGGACAGCTACTAGTTACGAGCAGTACTTC
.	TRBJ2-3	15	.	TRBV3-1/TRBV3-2	CASSQDRTPAHTQYF	TGTGCCAGCAGCCAAGACCGCACCCCCGCTCATACGCAGTATTTT
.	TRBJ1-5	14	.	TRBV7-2	CASSYPGRGQPQHF	TGTGCCAGCAGCTACCCAGGGCGGGGTCAGCCCCAGCATTTT
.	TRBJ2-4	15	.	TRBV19	CASSVTGTYKNIQYF	TGTGCCAGTAGTGTCACCGGGACGTACAAAAACATTCAGTACTTC
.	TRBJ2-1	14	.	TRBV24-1	CATSDGGTETEQFF	TGTGCCACCAGTGATGGGGGGACAGAGACTGAGCAGTTCTTC
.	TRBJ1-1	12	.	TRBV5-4	CASSSQGREAFF	TGTGCCAGCAGTTCGCAAGGTCGGGAAGCTTTCTTT
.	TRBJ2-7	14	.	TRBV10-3	CAISESEGFYEQYF	TGTGCCATCAGTGAGAGTGAGGGATTCTACGAGCAGTACTTC
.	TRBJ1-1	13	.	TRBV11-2	CASSSLKAGKAFF	TGTGCCAGCAGCTCCTTGAAGGCGGGAAAAGCTTTCTTT
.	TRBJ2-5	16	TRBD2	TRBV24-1	CATSDSGGGAPETQYF	TGTGCCACCAGTGATTCGGGCGGGGGGGCCCCAGAGACCCAGTACTTC
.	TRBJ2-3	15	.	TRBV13	CASSLAPGETDTQYF	TGTGCCAGCAGCTTAGCCCCAGGAGAGACAGATACGCAGTATTTT
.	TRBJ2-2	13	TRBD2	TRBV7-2	CASSQTSIGELFF	TGTGCCAGCAGCCAGACTAGCATCGGGGAGCTGTTTTTT
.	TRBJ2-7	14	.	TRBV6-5	CASSLTGASREQYF	TGTGCCAGCAGTCTGACCGGGGCGAGCAGAGAGCAGTACTTC
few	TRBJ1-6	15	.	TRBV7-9	CASSLGGGIRSPLHF	TGTGCCAGCAGCTTAGGAGGTGGGATTCGGTCACCCCTCCACTTT
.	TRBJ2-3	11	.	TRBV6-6	CASSYSYDSYF	TGTGCCAGCAGTTACAGCTATGACTCGTATTTT
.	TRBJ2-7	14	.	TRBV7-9	CASSFGVSSYEQYF	TGTGCCAGCAGCTTTGGGGTAAGCTCCTACGAGCAGTACTTC
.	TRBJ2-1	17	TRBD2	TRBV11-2	CASSLVYLAGGPNEQFF	TGTGCCAGCAGCTTAGTCTATCTAGCGGGGGGGCCGAATGAGCAGTTCTTC
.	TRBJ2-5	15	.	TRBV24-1	CATSDSKTGGETQYF	TGTGCCACCAGTGATTCGAAGACAGGAGGGGAGACCCAGTACTTC
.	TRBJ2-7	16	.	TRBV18	CASSPPGMLSSYEQYF	TGTGCCAGCTCACCACCAGGCATGTTGAGCTCCTACGAGCAGTACTTC
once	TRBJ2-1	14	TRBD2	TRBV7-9	CASRRTSGSNEQFF	TGTGCCAGCCGTCGGACTAGCGGGAGCAATGAGCAGTTCTTC
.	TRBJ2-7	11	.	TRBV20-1	CSAWRAYEQYF	TGCAGTGCTTGGAGGGCCTACGAGCAGTACTTC
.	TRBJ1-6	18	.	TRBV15	CATSRAVGGPQNNSPLHF	TGTGCCACCAGCAGAGCGGTGGGGGGACCGCAGAATAATTCACCCCTCCACTTT
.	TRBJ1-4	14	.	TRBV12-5	CASGPGQLGEKLFF	TGTGCTAGTGGACCTGGACAGCTCGGTGAAAAACTGTTTTTT
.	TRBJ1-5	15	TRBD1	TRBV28	CASSQGGLKNQPQHF	TGTGCCAGCAGCCAGGGGGGACTCAAGAATCAGCCCCAGCATTTT